This is a list of T cell receptor beta chains from one sample in a study of T cell responses to AZD1222 COVID-19 vaccine. Using immunoSEQ multiplex PCR, the repertoire was profiled, and TCRdb retains in-frame clones only, with some absent. Of about 97,000 clones in the sample, less than 90% were seen once. The sequencing here drew on peripheral blood, taken on day 0 of AZD1222 vaccination. The receptors originated from an adult in good health. CDR3s include the opening cysteine and the closing phenylalanine or tryptophan. Fields, in order: D gene, clone size, V gene, J gene, CDR3 DNA, CDR3 protein. The D gene is left open where the match is weak. Size tells how often a clone was seen (once, few, many) or the class of an expanded clone, and some rows leave it out.

TRBD1,NA,TRBV9,TRBJ2-5,TGTGCCAGCAGCGTAAAGGGACGAGACAGGGGCGCGGAGACCCAGTACTTC,CASSVKGRDRGAETQYF
NA,NA,TRBV7-9,TRBJ1-6,TGTGCCAGCCAGCCCTTTTCTAATTCACCCCTCCACTTT,CASQPFSNSPLHF
NA,NA,TRBV19,TRBJ1-3,TGTGCCAGTGGAGGTACTGCTGGAAACACCATATATTTT,CASGGTAGNTIYF
TRBD2,NA,TRBV6-5,TRBJ2-1,TGTGCCAGCAGACTCAGCGGGGGAGTATACAATGAGCAGTTCTTC,CASRLSGGVYNEQFF
TRBD2,once,TRBV20-1,TRBJ2-5,TGCAGTGCCGGGAGGCAAGAGACCCAGTACTTC,CSAGRQETQYF
NA,NA,TRBV19,TRBJ2-4,TGTGCCAGTAGTATTACAGGGAACGGCCTAGCCAAAAACATTCAGTACTTC,CASSITGNGLAKNIQYF
NA,few,TRBV28,TRBJ1-2,TGTGCCAGCAGGGCTTCGGACAGTTACTATGGCTACACCTTC,CASRASDSYYGYTF
TRBD1,NA,TRBV4-3,TRBJ1-2,TGCGCCAGCAGCCAACCCGGACAGGGTAGCGGCTACACCTTC,CASSQPGQGSGYTF
NA,NA,TRBV12-3/TRBV12-4,TRBJ2-1,TGTGCCAGTCGGGGCCTTTCTGAGCAGTTCTTC,CASRGLSEQFF
TRBD1,once,TRBV5-1,TRBJ1-2,TGCGCCAGCAGCGTCACCGGGACAGGGCTGTATGGCTACACCTTC,CASSVTGTGLYGYTF
NA,NA,TRBV27,TRBJ2-1,TGTGCCAGCAGCCTGATGACCCCCCCCAATGAGCAGTTCTTC,CASSLMTPPNEQFF
NA,NA,TRBV11-3,TRBJ2-5,TGTGCCAGCAGCTCCGAAGAGACCCAGTACTTC,CASSSEETQYF
NA,NA,TRBV2,TRBJ1-6,TGTGCCAGCCGCCTTGAGTCGGGGCGTTCGGATTCACCCCTCCACTTT,CASRLESGRSDSPLHF
NA,NA,TRBV28,TRBJ2-7,TGTGCCAGCGGCGCCAGATCAGGGACCGACGAGCAGTACTTC,CASGARSGTDEQYF
TRBD1,NA,TRBV27,TRBJ1-2,TGTGCCAGCAGTTTTTGGGCAGGGGGGTTAGATGGCTACACCTTC,CASSFWAGGLDGYTF
NA,NA,TRBV19,TRBJ1-5,TGTGCCAGTAGTTCACCTAATCGGGGGGACAATCAGCCCCAGCATTTT,CASSSPNRGDNQPQHF
NA,NA,TRBV24-1,TRBJ1-1,TGTGCCACCAGTGATCACGGACGGAACACTGAAGCTTTCTTT,CATSDHGRNTEAFF
TRBD1,few,TRBV30,TRBJ1-6,TGTGCCTGGAGTGTGGGACAGGGGGCACTCAGGTCTAATTCACCCCTCCACTTT,CAWSVGQGALRSNSPLHF
NA,NA,TRBV10-2,TRBJ1-1,TGCGCCAGCAGTGGGGAACCCGTGAACACTGAAGCTTTCTTT,CASSGEPVNTEAFF
NA,once,TRBV24-1,TRBJ2-3,TGTGCCACCAGTGATTGGGACACTCAAGATACGCAGTATTTT,CATSDWDTQDTQYF
NA,NA,TRBV15,TRBJ1-5,TGTGCCACCAGCAGAGTTTTGGAGCAGCCCCAGCATTTT,CATSRVLEQPQHF
TRBD1,NA,TRBV5-1,TRBJ1-1,TGCGCCAGCAGCCAACAGGGGGGCACTGAAGCTTTCTTT,CASSQQGGTEAFF
NA,NA,TRBV3-1/TRBV3-2,TRBJ1-1,TGTGCCAGCAGTCGTGCGGGGACCGGCACTGAAGCTTTCTTT,CASSRAGTGTEAFF
NA,NA,TRBV19,TRBJ2-1,TGTGCCAGTAGTAGGGCCGGGGACGGCAGGGAGCAGTTCTTC,CASSRAGDGREQFF
NA,NA,TRBV4-2,TRBJ2-2,TGTGCCAGCAGCCAAGATTATCGGGGCGGCGGGGAGCTGTTTTTT,CASSQDYRGGGELFF
NA,NA,TRBV6-5,TRBJ2-1,TGTGCCAGCAGCGCACTGAGAGGATCCTACAATGAGCAGTTCTTC,CASSALRGSYNEQFF
NA,NA,TRBV4-1,TRBJ2-1,TGCGCCAGCAGCCAAGGCAGCAGGATACTTCACAATGAGCAGTTCTTC,CASSQGSRILHNEQFF
TRBD2,NA,TRBV27,TRBJ2-1,TGTGCCAGCAGTTCAAGCGGGAGGAGCTACAATGAGCAGTTCTTC,CASSSSGRSYNEQFF
NA,NA,TRBV19,TRBJ2-2,TGTGCCAGTAGCACTCGACTGGGGGGCACCGGGGAGCTGTTTTTT,CASSTRLGGTGELFF
NA,NA,TRBV4-3,TRBJ2-1,TGCGCCAGCAGCCACCCCGGGGGCAGTCAGCAGTTCTTC,CASSHPGGSQQFF
NA,NA,TRBV19,TRBJ1-5,TGTGCCAGTAGTATAGGGGGGCGACAGGTACGCCATCAGCCCCAGCATTTT,CASSIGGRQVRHQPQHF
NA,NA,TRBV28,TRBJ1-5,TGTGCCAGCGGGACATATAGCAATCAGCCCCAGCATTTT,CASGTYSNQPQHF
NA,NA,TRBV6-5,TRBJ1-1,TGTGCCAGCAGCCTCTCCACAGGGTTTACTGAAGCTTTCTTT,CASSLSTGFTEAFF
TRBD2,NA,TRBV6-2/TRBV6-3,TRBJ2-7,TGTGCCAGCAGTTACTCGGGGTTTGGGACTAGGTACTACGAGCAGTACTTC,CASSYSGFGTRYYEQYF
NA,few,TRBV3-1/TRBV3-2,TRBJ2-7,TGTGCCAGCAGCCCGACCGCTGACAGGAGGACTATGTACTTC,CASSPTADRRTMYF
TRBD1,NA,TRBV28,TRBJ2-2,TGTGCCAGCACTCAGGGGGGGACAGGGAAAGGCGGGGAGCTGTTTTTT,CASTQGGTGKGGELFF
TRBD1,NA,TRBV19,TRBJ1-5,TGTGCCAGTAGTATTCAGCAGGGGGAAAATCAGCCCCAGCATTTT,CASSIQQGENQPQHF
NA,NA,TRBV19,TRBJ2-2,TGTGCCAGTAGTACAGGGCCCACCGGGGAGCTGTTTTTT,CASSTGPTGELFF
NA,once,TRBV30,TRBJ1-6,TGTGCCTGGAAGTGGTCCTATAATTCACCCCTCCACTTT,CAWKWSYNSPLHF
NA,NA,TRBV5-4,TRBJ2-2,TGTGCCAGCAGCCTCATGAACACCGGGGAGCTGTTTTTT,CASSLMNTGELFF